These 27 T cell receptor beta chains originate from one sample sequenced in a study of human T cells and chemical hapten exposure. As to time point: patch test 2, 6 weeks after DPC sensitization. Sample treatment: therapeutic diphenylcyclopropenone sensitization with weekly scalp DPC. TCRdb redid the calling of the RACE reads with MiXCR, one entry per CDR3 protein. This sample yields approximately 110,000 distinct CDR3 sequences, of which roughly 9% are seen a single time; 3.1% belongs to the top ten. The sample was whole blood, taken in connection with sensitization to the hapten diphenylcyclopropenone (DPC). The receptors come from a woman aged 40 to 50 with alopecia areata. Some clones in this sample may be carry-over from other donors' samples.

In this sample, this clonotype turned up many times. V gene TRBV12-3 or TRBV12-4 combines with J gene TRBJ2-1; no clear D gene. The CDR3 totals 12 residues. Between the trimmed V and J ends, which lost 7 bases and 7 bases, there was a span of 11 bases. The CDR3 DNA reads TGTGCCAGCAATGGCTACGGAAATGAGCAGTTCTTC. Amino acid sequence: CASNGYGNEQFF.

J is TRBJ2-2 and V is TRBV10-3; perhaps TRBD1 as D (5 bases). The CDR3 contains 13 residues. In germline, CDR1 is ENHRY, CDR2 SYGVKD. V lost 8 bases to trimming and J lost 4 bases, with 11 bases between them. The CDR3 loop reads CAIWGTGTGELFF. The DNA of the CDR3 is TGTGCCATCTGGGGCACAGGCACCGGGGAGCTGTTTTTT.

This clonotype was seen many times. CDR3 nucleotide sequence: TGTGCCAGCTCACCTCGAGCCAGGGCCTACGAGCAGTACTTC. Protein sequence: CASSPRARAYEQYF. The chain is built from TRBV18 and TRBJ2-7, with a tentative D call TRBD1 (5 bases). The CDR3 length is 14 residues. V was pared by 3 bases and J by 2 bases, with 11 bases between. Per the germline V gene, CDR1 is KGHSH and CDR2 is LQKENI.

For this clonotype: A much larger clone lies a single base off, so this may be a read error. The rearrangement joins TRBV29-1 to TRBJ1-1, with D hard to call. This CDR3 is built from 13 residues. V was clipped by 7 bases and J by 0 bases, with 12 bases between them. The germline V gene encodes CDR1 SQVTM and CDR2 ANQGSEA. The CDR3 is CSGRRPLNTEAFF. The CDR3, as DNA: TGCAGCGGGAGGCGACCTTTGAACACTGAAGCTTTCTTT.

Many counts were recorded for this clonotype. The chain has TRBV19 and TRBJ1-2; no reliable D call. V was trimmed by 2 bases and J by 4 bases, leaving 11 bases between them. The CDR3 is made up of 14 amino acids. From germline, CDR1 is LNHDA and CDR2 SQIVND (reference sequence). CDR3 coding DNA: TGTGCCAGTAGTATAATTGCAGCTTCCTATGGCTACACCTTC. This translates into CASSIIAASYGYTF.

This clonotype was observed many times. V gene TRBV3-1 combines with J gene TRBJ2-7; D is undetermined. Germline V gene lookup returns CDR1 LGHDT and CDR2 YNNKEL (reference sequence). Trimming took 3 bases from V and 6 from J, leaving 6 bases between them. The CDR3 contains 11 residues. The CDR3 DNA sequence: TGTGCCAGCAGCCAGGGCGTCGAGCAGTACTTC. Translation gives CASSQGVEQYF.

This clonotype has at least ten counts. This chain uses TRBV7-2 with TRBJ1-4; D uncertain. V gave up 5 bases and J gave up 2 bases, with 9 bases separating them. The CDR3 loop spans 14 amino acids. CDR1 is SGHTA, CDR2 FQGNSA, per germline. The chain's CDR3 is CASSPPATNEKLFF. The CDR3 DNA reads as TGTGCCAGCAGCCCCCCGGCGACTAATGAAAAACTGTTTTTT.

J is TRBJ1-1 and V is TRBV29-1, with D uncertain. V lost 4 bases to trimming and J lost 2 bases, with 32 bases between them. Looked up from germline, CDR1 is SQVTM and CDR2 is ANQGSEA. The CDR3 loop spans 20 amino acids. This CDR3 reads CSVARAWDTSGGGFNTEAFF. CDR3 nucleotides: TGCAGCGTTGCCCGAGCGTGGGATACCTCCGGTGGAGGGTTTAACACTGAAGCTTTCTTT.

Ten or more counts support this clonotype. The V gene is TRBV4-1, the J gene TRBJ2-3; 11 bases are shared with TRBD2. The germline V gene encodes CDR1 MGHRA and CDR2 YSYEKL. The CDR3 sequence is 18 residues long. With V trimmed by 2 bases and J by 6 bases, 13 bases remained unmatched. The CDR3 coding sequence is TGCGCCAGCAGCCAAACTTCACCCTTAGCGGGGGGGCGCGATACGCAGTATTTT. Its translation: CASSQTSPLAGGRDTQYF.

V is TRBV27 and J is TRBJ1-5; D call uncertain. Germline CDR1 is MNHEY and CDR2 is SMNVEV (reference sequence). With 4 bases removed from V and 3 bases from J, the gap between germline ends came to 4 bases. The CDR3 loop spans 12 amino acids. This CDR3 is CASSSNNQPQHF. Written as DNA, the CDR3 is TGTGCCAGCAGTTCGAACAATCAGCCCCAGCATTTT.

This clonotype was seen once. The CDR3 coding sequence is TGTGCCAGCAGTTACCGACCCGTCGGGAACATTCAGTACTTC. This encodes CASSYRPVGNIQYF. The rearrangement uses TRBV6-2 or TRBV6-3 and TRBJ2-4; no reliable D call. V lost 2 bases and J 7 bases, leaving 12 bases between the germline ends. The CDR3 extends over 14 amino acids. Germline V CDR1 and CDR2: MNHEY, SVGEGT.

This rearrangement joins TRBV12-3 or TRBV12-4 to TRBJ1-1, with a possible D match to TRBD1 (5 bases). Trimming shortened V by 2 bases and J by 3 bases, and 7 bases separated the two germline ends. The CDR3 has 13 amino acids. The CDR3 nucleotides read TGTGCCAGCAGTTTAATGGGGGACACTGAAGCTTTCTTT. It yields the protein CASSLMGDTEAFF.

This clonotype was picked up many times. The J gene is TRBJ1-1, the V gene TRBV13; 12 bases match TRBD1. The V gene's germline CDR1 is PRHDT and CDR2 FYEKMQ (reference sequence). Trimming cost V 3 bases and J 6 bases; bases outside gene matches: 11. The length of the CDR3 is 17 residues. CDR3 in DNA: TGTGCCAGCAGCTTTCCGCCGGGACAGGGGGCTCTGGCTGAAGCTTTCTTT. Amino acid sequence: CASSFPPGQGALAEAFF.

There are many counts of this clonotype. This chain joins TRBV19 and TRBJ1-5, with D unclear. V was cut by 4 bases and J by 0 bases, with 25 bases left in between. CDR1 LNHDA and CDR2 SQIVND come from the germline V gene (reference sequence). The CDR3 runs 20 residues. The DNA of the CDR3 is TGTGCCAGTAGTAACAGTCGGGGATACCCGAAGACCTATAGCAATCAGCCCCAGCATTTT. It translates to CASSNSRGYPKTYSNQPQHF.

For the CDR3, the DNA is TGTGCCATTGCAACCGGGGCAGGCTACAATGAGCAGTTCTTC. This gives the protein CAIATGAGYNEQFF. This chain links TRBV10-3 with TRBJ2-1; either TRBD1 or TRBD2 may fit D (5 bases each). The CDR3 length is 14 residues. With 9 bases removed from V and 3 bases from J, the gap between germline ends came to 15 bases. The germline CDR1 and CDR2 sequences are ENHRY and SYGVKD.

This clonotype was seen many times. The CDR3, as DNA: TGTGCCAGCAGCTCCGACAGGAACACTGAAGCTTTCTTT. Residues: CASSSDRNTEAFF. The chain employs TRBV7-3 and TRBJ1-1, with D possibly matching TRBD1 (5 bases). The CDR3 extends over 13 amino acids. CDR1 is SGHTA, CDR2 FQGTGA, per germline. Trimming removed 4 bases at V and 1 base at J, with 7 bases between. Variable domain in full (rest from reference TRBV7-3 and TRBJ1-1): GAGVSQTPSNKVTEKGKYVELRCDPISGHTALYWYRQSLGQGPEFLIYFQGTGAADDSGLPNDRFFAVRPEGSVSTLKIQRTERGDSAVYLCASSSDRNTEAFFGQGTRLTVV.

This clonotype was seen a few times. The chain is built from TRBV12-3 or TRBV12-4 and TRBJ2-1; 8 bases are a match to TRBD2. CDR3 size: 13 residues. Trimming removed 6 bases from V and 12 bases from J; junction bases left unmatched: 10. For the CDR3, the DNA is TGTGCCAGCAGAACAGCGGGGGTTGATGTGCAGTTCTTC. Translated: CASRTAGVDVQFF.

The V gene is TRBV7-9, the J gene TRBJ1-3; tentative D call: TRBD1 (6 bases). CDR1 and CDR2 (germline): SEHNR, FQNEAQ (reference sequence). Trimming cost V 3 bases and J 4 bases, with 13 bases left between them. The length of the CDR3 is 15 residues. The CDR3 sequence: CASSFTGAEGNTIYF. The CDR3 region has the DNA TGTGCCAGCAGCTTTACGGGGGCGGAAGGAAACACCATATATTTT.

This chain uses TRBV7-9 with TRBJ2-3; tentative D call: TRBD1 (6 bases). Trimming took off 4 bases at V and 1 base at J, with 12 bases between the two ends. This CDR3 is 15 amino acids long. CDR1 is SEHNR, CDR2 FQNEAQ, per germline (reference sequence). The chain's CDR3 is CASSWGHQGTDTQYF. In nucleotides, the CDR3 is TGTGCCAGCAGCTGGGGGCACCAAGGCACAGATACGCAGTATTTT.

J is TRBJ2-6 and V is TRBV29-1, with TRBD1 matching 7 bases. The CDR3 consists of 14 residues. In germline, CDR1 is SQVTM, CDR2 ANQGSEA. The CDR3 loop is CRKGQTSGANVLTF. As DNA, the CDR3 is TGCAGAAAGGGACAGACCTCTGGGGCCAACGTCCTGACTTTC.

This clonotype was counted at least ten times. This chain links TRBV7-2 with TRBJ2-3; D call uncertain. Germline CDR1 SGHTA, CDR2 FQGNSA. Trimming took 5 bases from V and 2 from J, leaving 14 bases between them. The CDR3 has 15 residues. The CDR3 protein is CASSPRPPLTDTQYF. CDR3 in DNA: TGTGCCAGCAGCCCGCGACCGCCCCTCACAGATACGCAGTATTTT.

The chain carries TRBV4-1 and TRBJ1-1; D is perhaps TRBD1 (5 bases). The V gene's germline CDR1 is MGHRA and CDR2 YSYEKL. The CDR3 covers 17 residues. The ends were cut back, 1 base at V and 2 bases at J, with 17 bases in the middle. CDR3 amino acids: CASSQGSGFGINTEAFF. CDR3 in DNA: TGCGCCAGCAGCCAAGGGTCAGGGTTTGGGATAAACACTGAAGCTTTCTTT.

This clonotype came up many times. V and J are TRBV6-6 and TRBJ2-7, with 8 bases fitting TRBD1. The germline CDR1 and CDR2 sequences are MNHNY and SVGAGI (reference sequence). The CDR3 spans 15 residues. V lost 0 bases, J lost 2 bases, and 3 bases stayed unmatched. CDR3 residues: CASSYSSQGAYEQYF. As DNA, the CDR3 is TGTGCCAGCAGTTACTCGTCACAGGGGGCCTACGAGCAGTACTTC.

This clonotype was recorded many times. This chain links TRBV5-1 with TRBJ1-1; tentative D call: TRBD1 (6 bases). Germline CDR1 SGHRS, CDR2 YFSETQ. The CDR3 is 17 residues long. Trimming stripped 2 bases from V and 1 base from J, with 18 bases between. The DNA for the CDR3 is TGCGCCAGCAGCTTAACCGGGACACCAGGCGGGAACACTGAAGCTTTCTTT. Residues: CASSLTGTPGGNTEAFF.

This clonotype was detected ten times or more. V is TRBV25-1 and J is TRBJ2-2; TRBD1 matches 7 bases. V was pared by 2 bases and J by 1 base, with 4 bases of the junction left unmatched. The CDR3 is 16 amino acids. CDR1 and CDR2 from the germline V gene are MGHDK and SYGVNS. CDR3 protein: CASSEPGTVNTGELFF. For the CDR3, the DNA is TGTGCCAGCAGTGAACCCGGGACAGTGAACACCGGGGAGCTGTTTTTT.

The genes are TRBV7-9 and TRBJ2-7; TRBD2 is a possible D gene (6 bases). Germline V gene lookup returns CDR1 SEHNR and CDR2 FQNEAQ (reference sequence). The CDR3 sequence is 15 residues long. With 2 bases removed from V and 6 bases from J, the gap between germline ends came to 17 bases. This CDR3 is CASSLRKEGNFEQYF. As DNA, the CDR3 is TGTGCCAGCAGCTTAAGGAAGGAGGGGAATTTCGAGCAGTACTTC.

This clonotype was seen ten or more times. The CDR3 region is CASSQLAGVVDEQYF. CDR3 DNA: TGTGCCAGCAGCCAACTAGCGGGGGTGGTCGACGAGCAGTACTTC. V usage is TRBV12-3 or TRBV12-4 and J usage is TRBJ2-7, with 11 bases lining up with TRBD2. The CDR3 has 15 amino acids. With V trimmed by 6 bases and J by 5 bases, 9 bases remained unmatched.